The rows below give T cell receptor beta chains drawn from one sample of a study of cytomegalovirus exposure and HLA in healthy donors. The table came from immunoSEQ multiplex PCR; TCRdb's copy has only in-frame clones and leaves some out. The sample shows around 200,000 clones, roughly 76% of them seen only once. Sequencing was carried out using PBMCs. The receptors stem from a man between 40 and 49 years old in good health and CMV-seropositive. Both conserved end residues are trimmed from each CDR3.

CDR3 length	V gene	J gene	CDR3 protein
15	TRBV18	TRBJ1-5	ASSPAGGGYSNQPQH
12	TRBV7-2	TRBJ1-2	ASSLEGTGYGYT
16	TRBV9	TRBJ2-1	ASSLTLAGGNSYNEQF
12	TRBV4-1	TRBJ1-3	ASSQAQIGNTIY
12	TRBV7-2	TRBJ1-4	ASSLDSFSEKLF
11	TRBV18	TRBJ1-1	ASSPPTGVEAF
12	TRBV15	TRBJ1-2	ATSRGVTDYGYT
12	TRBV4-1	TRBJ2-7	ASSQRLQAYEQY
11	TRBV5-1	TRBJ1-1	ASSQQLNTEAF
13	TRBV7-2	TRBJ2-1	ASSPEGRVLYEQF
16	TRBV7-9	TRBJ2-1	ASSRNPGLAGGPDEQF
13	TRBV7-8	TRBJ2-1	ASSWTGGRLGEQF
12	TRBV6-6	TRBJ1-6	ASVLTGGNSPLH
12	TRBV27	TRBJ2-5	ASGTSGARETQY
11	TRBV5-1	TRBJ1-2	ASSLERVGGYT
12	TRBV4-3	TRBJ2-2	ASSQDGRPGELF
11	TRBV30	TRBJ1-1	AWAGLIPTEAF
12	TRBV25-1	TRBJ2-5	ASSATGRGETQY
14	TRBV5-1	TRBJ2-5	ASSGGLAGGARTQY
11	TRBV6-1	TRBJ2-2	ASSDRNTGELF
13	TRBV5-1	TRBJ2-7	ASSLDGGGAFEQY
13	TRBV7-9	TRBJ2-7	ASSLSRDRGYEQY
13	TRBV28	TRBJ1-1	ASSYYRGLTDEAF
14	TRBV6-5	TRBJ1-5	ASSYGAGNSNQPQH
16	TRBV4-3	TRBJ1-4	ASSPRGGTGATNEKLF